Shown below are 7 T cell receptor beta chains from a single sample sequenced in a study of beta chain features in type 1 diabetes. Their cognate antigens are unknown. Expressed TCRB transcripts were sequenced because the isolated RNA had all been reverse transcribed beforehand. Using immunoSEQ multiplex PCR, the repertoire was profiled, and TCRdb retains in-frame clones only, with some absent. The sample lists more than 20,000 clones; approximately 53% were seen once. General study points: Shorter TCRB CDR3s, moderately but significantly so, were found in Type 1 diabetes patients in all four CD4+ subsets.

Sequencing used stem cell memory CD4+ T cells from blood. All receptors derive from a man aged 25-40 years with type 1 diabetes.

J is TRBJ2-5 and V is TRBV19; 7 bases match TRBD1. V was clipped by 3 bases and J by 4 bases; unmatched bases: 2. Looked up from germline, CDR1 is LNHDA and CDR2 is SQIVND (reference sequence). CDR3 length: 13 residues. Written as DNA, the CDR3 is TGTGCCAGTAGTATGGGACAGAGAGAGACCCAGTACTTC. Its protein product is CASSMGQRETQYF.

CDR3 bases: TGTGCCAGCTCACCACCGGTGGAGGGGCTGGCTGGAGAGACCCAGTACTTC. This translates into CASSPPVEGLAGETQYF. The chain couples TRBV18 to TRBJ2-5, with a weak D call TRBD2 (6 bases). Trimming left V 0 bases short and J 4 bases short, with 18 bases between. Germline assignment: CDR1 KGHSH and CDR2 LQKENI. The CDR3 runs 17 residues.

This clone was seen only a few times. An end of the junction does not agree with germline; a read error may underlie this. The chain uses TRBV9 and TRBJ1-1; perhaps TRBD1 as D (6 bases). Germline loops: CDR1 SGDLS, CDR2 YYNGEE. This CDR3 is 14 amino acids long. CDR3 in DNA: TGTGCCAGCAGCGAGGGGGTGCTGAAAACTGAAGCTTTCTTT. The encoded protein is CASSEGVLKTEAFF.

The chain combines TRBV5-1 with TRBJ2-1, with 11 bases that match TRBD2. V was clipped by 1 base and J by 6 bases; unmatched bases: 9. CDR1 SGHRS and CDR2 YFSETQ come from the germline V gene. There are 17 residues in the CDR3. The CDR3 here is CASSLTTSGGRVNEQFF. CDR3 coding DNA: TGCGCCAGCAGCTTGACCACTAGCGGGGGAAGGGTCAATGAGCAGTTCTTC.

This clone was observed once. This chain uses TRBV5-4 with TRBJ1-6, with D unresolved. This CDR3 region has 14 residues. V gave up 0 bases and J gave up 8 bases, with 9 bases separating them. The V gene's germline CDR1 is SGHNT and CDR2 YYREEE (reference sequence). The CDR3 sequence: CASSLAVGDSPLHF. Here the CDR3 DNA reads TGTGCCAGCAGCTTGGCCGTCGGGGATTCACCCCTCCACTTT.

This sequence joins TRBV27 and TRBJ2-3, with a possible D match to TRBD2 (6 bases). CDR3 length: 14 amino acids. Germline assignment: CDR1 MNHEY and CDR2 SMNVEV (reference sequence). Deletions cut 6 bases from V and 2 bases from J, with 12 bases between. For the CDR3, the DNA is TGTGCCAGCAGACGCCGGGGGTACACAGATACGCAGTATTTT. Protein product: CASRRRGYTDTQYF.

The chain couples TRBV5-1 to TRBJ2-3; 9 bases line up with TRBD2. Germline CDR1 is SGHRS and CDR2 is YFSETQ. V lost 4 bases to trimming and J lost 4 bases; unmatched junction nucleotides: 10. The CDR3 covers 16 residues. CDR3 protein: CASSHGLAGVSDTQYF. CDR3 DNA sequence: TGCGCCAGCAGCCATGGGTTAGCGGGAGTTTCAGATACGCAGTATTTT.